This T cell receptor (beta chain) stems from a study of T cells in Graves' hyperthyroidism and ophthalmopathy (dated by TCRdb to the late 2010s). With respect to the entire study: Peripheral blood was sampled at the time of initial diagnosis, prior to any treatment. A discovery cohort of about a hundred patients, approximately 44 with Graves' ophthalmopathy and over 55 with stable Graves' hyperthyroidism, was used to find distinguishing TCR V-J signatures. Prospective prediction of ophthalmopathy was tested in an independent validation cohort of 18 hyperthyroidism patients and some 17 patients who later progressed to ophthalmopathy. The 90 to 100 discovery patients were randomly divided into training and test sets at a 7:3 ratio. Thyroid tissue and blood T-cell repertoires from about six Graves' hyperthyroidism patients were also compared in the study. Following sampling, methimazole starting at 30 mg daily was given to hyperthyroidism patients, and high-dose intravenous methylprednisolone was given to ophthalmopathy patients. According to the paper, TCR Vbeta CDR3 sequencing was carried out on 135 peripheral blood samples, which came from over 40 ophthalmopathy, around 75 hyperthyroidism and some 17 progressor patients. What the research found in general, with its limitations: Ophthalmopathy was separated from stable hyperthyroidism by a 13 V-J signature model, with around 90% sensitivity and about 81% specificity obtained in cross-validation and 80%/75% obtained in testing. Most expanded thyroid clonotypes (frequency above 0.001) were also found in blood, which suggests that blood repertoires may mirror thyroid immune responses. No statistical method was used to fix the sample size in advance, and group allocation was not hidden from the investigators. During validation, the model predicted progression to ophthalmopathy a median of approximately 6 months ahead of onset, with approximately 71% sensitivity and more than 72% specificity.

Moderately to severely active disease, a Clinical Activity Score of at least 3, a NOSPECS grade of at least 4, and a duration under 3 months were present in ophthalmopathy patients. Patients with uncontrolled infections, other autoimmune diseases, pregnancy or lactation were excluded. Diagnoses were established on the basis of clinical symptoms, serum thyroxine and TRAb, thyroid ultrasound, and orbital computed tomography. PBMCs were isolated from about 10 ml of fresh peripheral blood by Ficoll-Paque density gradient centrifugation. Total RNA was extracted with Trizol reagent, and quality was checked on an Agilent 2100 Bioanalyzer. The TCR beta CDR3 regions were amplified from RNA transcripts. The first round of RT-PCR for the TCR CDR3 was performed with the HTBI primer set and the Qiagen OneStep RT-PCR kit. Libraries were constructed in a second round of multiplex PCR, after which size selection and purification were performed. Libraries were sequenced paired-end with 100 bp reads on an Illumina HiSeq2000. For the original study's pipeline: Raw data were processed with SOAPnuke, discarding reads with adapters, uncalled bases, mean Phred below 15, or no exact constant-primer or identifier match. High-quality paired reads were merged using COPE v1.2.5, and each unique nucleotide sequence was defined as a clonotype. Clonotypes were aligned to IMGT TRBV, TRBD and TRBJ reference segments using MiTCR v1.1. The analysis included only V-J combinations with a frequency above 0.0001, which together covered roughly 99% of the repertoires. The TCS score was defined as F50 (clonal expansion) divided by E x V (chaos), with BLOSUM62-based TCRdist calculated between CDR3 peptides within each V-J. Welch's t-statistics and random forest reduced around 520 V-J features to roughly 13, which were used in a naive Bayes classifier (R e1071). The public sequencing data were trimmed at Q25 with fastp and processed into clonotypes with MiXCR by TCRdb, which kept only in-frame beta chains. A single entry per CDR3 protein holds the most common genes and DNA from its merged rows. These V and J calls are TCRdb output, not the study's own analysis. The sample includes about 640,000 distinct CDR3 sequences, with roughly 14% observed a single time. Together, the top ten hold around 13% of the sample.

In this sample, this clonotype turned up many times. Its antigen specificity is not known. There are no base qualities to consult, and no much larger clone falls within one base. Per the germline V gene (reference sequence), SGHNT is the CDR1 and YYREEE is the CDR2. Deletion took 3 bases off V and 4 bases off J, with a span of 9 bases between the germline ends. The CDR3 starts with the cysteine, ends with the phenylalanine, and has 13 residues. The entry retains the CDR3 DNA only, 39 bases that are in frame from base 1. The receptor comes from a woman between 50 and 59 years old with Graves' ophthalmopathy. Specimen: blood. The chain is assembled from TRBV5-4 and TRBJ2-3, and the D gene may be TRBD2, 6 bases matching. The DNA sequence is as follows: TGTGCCAGCAGCTCATTAGCGGCAGATACGCAGTATTTT. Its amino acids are CASSSLAADTQYF.